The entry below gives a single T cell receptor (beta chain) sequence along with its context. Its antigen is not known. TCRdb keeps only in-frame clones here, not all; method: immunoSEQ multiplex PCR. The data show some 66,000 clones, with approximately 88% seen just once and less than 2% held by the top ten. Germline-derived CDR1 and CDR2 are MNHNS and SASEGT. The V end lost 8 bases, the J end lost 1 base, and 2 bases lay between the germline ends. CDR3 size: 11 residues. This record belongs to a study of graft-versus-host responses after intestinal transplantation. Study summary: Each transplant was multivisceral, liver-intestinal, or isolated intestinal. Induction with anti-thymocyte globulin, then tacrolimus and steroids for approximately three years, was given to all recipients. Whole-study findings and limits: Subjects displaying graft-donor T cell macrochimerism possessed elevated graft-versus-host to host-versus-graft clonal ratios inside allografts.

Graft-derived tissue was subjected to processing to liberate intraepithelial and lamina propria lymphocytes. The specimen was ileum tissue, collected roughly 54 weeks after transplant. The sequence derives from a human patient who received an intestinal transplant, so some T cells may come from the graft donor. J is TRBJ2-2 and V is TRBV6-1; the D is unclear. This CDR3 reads CASENTGELFF. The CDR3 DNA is TGTGCCAGCGAGAACACCGGGGAGCTGTTTTTT.